These 4 T cell receptor beta chains originate from one sample sequenced in a study of shared clonotypes between healthy human individuals. TCRdb's copy holds only in-frame clones and misses some; the assay was immunoSEQ multiplex PCR. In the table there are under 1,100,000 clones, around three quarters of which are singletons. Sequenced sample: memory CD4+ T cells from PBMCs. The subset: CD45RA-negative fraction. The source is a man between 18 and 29 years old in good health. Some clones in this sample may be carry-over from other donors' samples.

The chain couples TRBV28 to TRBJ2-7; no definite D call. Trimming removed 4 bases at V and 2 bases at J, with 12 bases between. The CDR3 consists of 14 residues. Germline V gene lookup returns CDR1 MDHEN and CDR2 SYDVKM. The CDR3 is CASSSAARTYEQYF. The CDR3 DNA sequence: TGTGCCAGCAGTTCGGCGGCCCGTACCTACGAGCAGTACTTC.

The chain has TRBV6-6 and TRBJ1-2; D gene unclear. V was clipped by 5 bases and J by 5 bases, with 9 bases between them. The CDR3 totals 12 residues. CDR1 MNHNY and CDR2 SVGAGI come from the germline V gene (reference sequence). CDR3: CASSNTGYGYTF. In DNA, the CDR3 is TGTGCCAGCAGTAACACTGGGTATGGCTACACCTTC.

The rearrangement uses TRBV27 and TRBJ2-7; TRBD1 aligns across 10 bases. The ends lost 4 bases at V and 4 bases at J; junction bases unmatched: 10. Per the germline V gene, CDR1 is MNHEY and CDR2 is SMNVEV (reference sequence). The CDR3 spans 16 residues. The CDR3: CASSSDAGTGAYEQYF. The CDR3 DNA is TGTGCCAGCAGTTCAGACGCCGGGACAGGGGCATACGAGCAGTACTTC.

This clone was seen at least ten times. Additional DNA sequences in this sample encode the identical CDR3. This chain joins TRBV30 and TRBJ2-2; D not resolved. CDR1 is GTSNPN and CDR2 is SVGIG in the germline V gene (reference sequence). This CDR3 has 12 residues. V was trimmed by 3 bases and J by 6 bases, leaving 8 bases between them. The CDR3 coding sequence is TGTGCCTGGAGCGTAGGGTCCGGGGAGCTGTTTTTT. Its protein is CAWSVGSGELFF. The complete variable domain, with remaining parts taken from reference TRBV30 and TRBJ2-2, reads SQTIHQWPATLVQPVGSPLSLECTVEGTSNPNLYWYRQAAGRGLQLLFYSVGIGQISSEVPQNLSASRPQDRQFILSSKKLLLSDSGFYLCAWSVGSGELFFGEGSRLTVL.